The source of this T cell receptor beta chain is a study of shared clonotypes between healthy human individuals. Study findings and constraints: What limited the represented genetic and exposure-history diversity was the small number of donors. Non-shared clonotypes had lower generation probabilities than clonotypes shared by all four sorted-subset donors. Sampling was confined to blood; repertoires within tissues likely differ.

Naive CD45RA+ and memory CD45RA-negative subsets were split from CD4+ cells. Sequencing used immunoSEQ multiplex PCR; TCRdb keeps in-frame clones, though not all of them. The sample contains 600,000 to 800,000 clones, over 60% of which appear only once. CDR3 length: 13 residues. V was clipped by 6 bases and J by 6 bases; unmatched bases: 6. Germline-derived CDR1 and CDR2 are MNHEY and SMNVEV (reference sequence). As regards this clone: No antigen is known for it.

This receptor was obtained from a woman aged 30 to 39 in good health. The V gene is TRBV27, the J gene TRBJ1-2; 8 bases agree with TRBD1. Sequencing was done on a sample of memory CD4+ T cells sorted from blood. Specified subset: CD45RA-negative fraction. CDR3 protein: CASRDRAQNGYTF. CDR3 sequence (DNA): TGTGCCAGCAGGGACAGGGCTCAAAATGGCTACACCTTC.